A selection of T cell receptor beta chains follows, all from one sample in a study of cytomegalovirus exposure and HLA in healthy donors. This table comes from immunoSEQ multiplex PCR, and its TCRdb copy is limited to in-frame clones, with some not included. The sample yields over 65,000 clones, roughly four fifths seen once. Sequenced material: PBMCs. Receptor source: a human donor in good health. Each CDR3 is given with its conserved first and last residue. D genes are given only for firm matches. Rows give clone size only sometimes, using once, few, many, or a class for an expanded clone.

clone size	D gene	V gene	J gene	CDR3 protein	CDR3 DNA
NA	NA	TRBV29-1	TRBJ2-7	CSVEAPRNEQYF	TGCAGCGTTGAAGCCCCTCGTAACGAGCAGTACTTC
NA	NA	TRBV7-9	TRBJ1-3	CASSSPQPQGERTIYF	TGTGCCAGCAGCTCGCCTCAACCGCAGGGTGAAAGGACCATATATTTT
NA	TRBD1	TRBV4-3	TRBJ1-4	CASSQAPTGRREKLFF	TGCGCCAGCAGCCAAGCGCCGACAGGGCGGAGGGAAAAACTGTTTTTT
NA	NA	TRBV9	TRBJ2-2	CASSVGDTGELFF	TGTGCCAGCAGTGTCGGGGACACCGGGGAGCTGTTTTTT
few	NA	TRBV5-5	TRBJ2-7	CASREADSLSSYEQYF	TGTGCCAGCAGGGAAGCCGACAGCCTTTCCTCCTACGAGCAGTACTTC
few	NA	TRBV7-6	TRBJ1-3	CASSLLTGSGNTIYF	TGTGCCAGCAGCTTACTTACAGGGAGTGGAAACACCATATATTTT
NA	TRBD2	TRBV6-1	TRBJ2-7	CASSGLAGGPSNEQYF	TGTGCCAGCAGTGGACTAGCGGGGGGGCCTAGTAACGAGCAGTACTTC
NA	NA	TRBV7-9	TRBJ2-7	CASSPRSLLSREQYF	TGTGCCAGCAGCCCTCGTTCCCTTCTTTCTCGGGAGCAGTACTTC
NA	TRBD1	TRBV19	TRBJ2-3	CASSKVDRADTQYF	TGTGCCAGTTCAAAGGTGGACAGGGCAGATACGCAGTATTTT
NA	TRBD1	TRBV14	TRBJ1-1	CASSRKQGAYTEAFF	TGTGCCAGCAGCCGAAAACAGGGGGCCTACACTGAAGCTTTCTTT
NA	TRBD1	TRBV5-1	TRBJ2-2	CASSLLGGIGTGELFF	TGCGCCAGCAGCTTGTTAGGGGGCATTGGCACCGGGGAGCTGTTTTTT
once	NA	TRBV5-6	TRBJ2-3	CASRFVGFTDTQYF	TGTGCCAGCAGGTTCGTCGGGTTCACAGATACGCAGTATTTT
NA	TRBD1	TRBV5-1	TRBJ1-5	CASSRTGAFSNQPQHF	TGCGCCAGCAGTAGAACAGGGGCGTTTAGCAATCAGCCCCAGCATTTT
NA	NA	TRBV5-1	TRBJ1-1	CASSLAAGNTEAFF	TGCGCCAGCAGCTTGGCGGCAGGGAACACTGAAGCTTTCTTT
NA	NA	TRBV9	TRBJ1-1	CASSVVGQMTEAFF	TGTGCCAGCAGCGTAGTGGGACAAATGACTGAAGCTTTCTTT
NA	TRBD1	TRBV6-6	TRBJ2-5	CASSSTGSRETQYF	TGTGCCAGCAGCTCGACAGGGTCCCGAGAGACCCAGTACTTC
NA	NA	TRBV5-6	TRBJ2-7	CASSLQVYEQYF	TGTGCCAGCAGCCTACAGGTCTACGAGCAGTACTTC
NA	TRBD1	TRBV9	TRBJ1-6	CASSGSTGFGSPLHF	TGTGCCAGCAGCGGTTCGACAGGGTTCGGTTCACCCCTCCACTTT
NA	NA	TRBV10-3	TRBJ2-2	CAIGGTDTTGELFF	TGTGCCATCGGAGGGACCGACACGACCGGGGAGCTGTTTTTT
NA	NA	TRBV28	TRBJ2-5	CASSPHQGRGAETQYF	TGTGCCAGCAGTCCCCATCAGGGGAGGGGCGCAGAGACCCAGTACTTC
NA	NA	TRBV7-9	TRBJ2-7	CASSLLSSAQGSTFYEQYF	TGTGCCAGCAGCTTACTCTCGTCTGCGCAGGGCTCTACTTTCTACGAGCAGTACTTC
NA	TRBD1	TRBV5-4	TRBJ2-7	CASSYGTGISYEQYF	TGTGCCAGCAGTTACGGGACAGGGATCTCCTACGAGCAGTACTTC
NA	NA	TRBV18	TRBJ1-2	CASSSKATELNYGYTF	TGTGCCAGCTCATCTAAGGCAACGGAGCTAAACTATGGCTACACCTTC
NA	NA	TRBV19	TRBJ2-7	CASSPTRGAIYEQYF	TGTGCCAGTAGTCCAACTCGGGGGGCGATCTACGAGCAGTACTTC
NA	TRBD1	TRBV25-1	TRBJ1-2	CASSDSDRGRKGYTF	TGTGCCAGCAGTGACTCGGACAGGGGGCGAAAGGGCTACACCTTC
NA	NA	TRBV9	TRBJ1-5	CASSDQGNQPQHF	TGTGCCAGCAGCGACCAGGGGAATCAGCCCCAGCATTTT
NA	NA	TRBV7-2	TRBJ2-1	CASSLDRVYEQFF	TGTGCCAGCAGCTTAGACAGGGTGTATGAGCAGTTCTTC
once	NA	TRBV5-1	TRBJ1-4	CASSLSGGANEKLFF	TGCGCCAGCAGCCTGTCGGGAGGCGCTAATGAAAAACTGTTTTTT
NA	TRBD1	TRBV4-3	TRBJ2-3	CASSQDLRTGGGTDTQYF	TGCGCCAGCAGCCAAGATTTAAGGACAGGGGGCGGGACAGATACGCAGTATTTT
NA	NA	TRBV11-2	TRBJ2-1	CASSLGGSEAYNEQFF	TGTGCCAGCAGCTTAGGCGGTAGCGAAGCCTACAATGAGCAGTTCTTC
NA	TRBD1	TRBV5-1	TRBJ1-6	CASSLGLGQSNSPLHF	TGCGCCAGCAGCTTGGGATTGGGACAGAGCAATTCACCCCTCCACTTT
NA	TRBD1	TRBV27	TRBJ1-4	CASTEGTGNEKLFF	TGTGCCAGCACTGAGGGGACAGGGAATGAAAAACTGTTTTTT
NA	TRBD1	TRBV7-8	TRBJ1-1	CASSQPTGMGNTEAFF	TGTGCCAGCAGTCAACCGACAGGGATGGGAAACACTGAAGCTTTCTTT
NA	NA	TRBV11-2	TRBJ2-5	CASSLAYKETQYF	TGTGCCAGCAGCTTAGCCTATAAAGAGACCCAGTACTTC
NA	NA	TRBV4-2	TRBJ1-1	CASSHARGAGGAEAFF	TGTGCCAGCAGCCATGCCCGGGGGGCCGGGGGGGCTGAAGCTTTCTTT
NA	NA	TRBV12-5	TRBJ2-5	CASGLGGDGTQYF	TGTGCTAGTGGTTTAGGGGGGGATGGGACCCAGTACTTC
NA	NA	TRBV6-5	TRBJ2-1	CASSLRVGWDEQFF	TGTGCCAGCAGTCTCCGCGTGGGCTGGGATGAGCAGTTCTTC
NA	TRBD2	TRBV11-1	TRBJ2-5	CASSPGLAGGMGQETQYF	TGTGCCAGCAGCCCGGGACTAGCGGGGGGTATGGGCCAAGAGACCCAGTACTTC